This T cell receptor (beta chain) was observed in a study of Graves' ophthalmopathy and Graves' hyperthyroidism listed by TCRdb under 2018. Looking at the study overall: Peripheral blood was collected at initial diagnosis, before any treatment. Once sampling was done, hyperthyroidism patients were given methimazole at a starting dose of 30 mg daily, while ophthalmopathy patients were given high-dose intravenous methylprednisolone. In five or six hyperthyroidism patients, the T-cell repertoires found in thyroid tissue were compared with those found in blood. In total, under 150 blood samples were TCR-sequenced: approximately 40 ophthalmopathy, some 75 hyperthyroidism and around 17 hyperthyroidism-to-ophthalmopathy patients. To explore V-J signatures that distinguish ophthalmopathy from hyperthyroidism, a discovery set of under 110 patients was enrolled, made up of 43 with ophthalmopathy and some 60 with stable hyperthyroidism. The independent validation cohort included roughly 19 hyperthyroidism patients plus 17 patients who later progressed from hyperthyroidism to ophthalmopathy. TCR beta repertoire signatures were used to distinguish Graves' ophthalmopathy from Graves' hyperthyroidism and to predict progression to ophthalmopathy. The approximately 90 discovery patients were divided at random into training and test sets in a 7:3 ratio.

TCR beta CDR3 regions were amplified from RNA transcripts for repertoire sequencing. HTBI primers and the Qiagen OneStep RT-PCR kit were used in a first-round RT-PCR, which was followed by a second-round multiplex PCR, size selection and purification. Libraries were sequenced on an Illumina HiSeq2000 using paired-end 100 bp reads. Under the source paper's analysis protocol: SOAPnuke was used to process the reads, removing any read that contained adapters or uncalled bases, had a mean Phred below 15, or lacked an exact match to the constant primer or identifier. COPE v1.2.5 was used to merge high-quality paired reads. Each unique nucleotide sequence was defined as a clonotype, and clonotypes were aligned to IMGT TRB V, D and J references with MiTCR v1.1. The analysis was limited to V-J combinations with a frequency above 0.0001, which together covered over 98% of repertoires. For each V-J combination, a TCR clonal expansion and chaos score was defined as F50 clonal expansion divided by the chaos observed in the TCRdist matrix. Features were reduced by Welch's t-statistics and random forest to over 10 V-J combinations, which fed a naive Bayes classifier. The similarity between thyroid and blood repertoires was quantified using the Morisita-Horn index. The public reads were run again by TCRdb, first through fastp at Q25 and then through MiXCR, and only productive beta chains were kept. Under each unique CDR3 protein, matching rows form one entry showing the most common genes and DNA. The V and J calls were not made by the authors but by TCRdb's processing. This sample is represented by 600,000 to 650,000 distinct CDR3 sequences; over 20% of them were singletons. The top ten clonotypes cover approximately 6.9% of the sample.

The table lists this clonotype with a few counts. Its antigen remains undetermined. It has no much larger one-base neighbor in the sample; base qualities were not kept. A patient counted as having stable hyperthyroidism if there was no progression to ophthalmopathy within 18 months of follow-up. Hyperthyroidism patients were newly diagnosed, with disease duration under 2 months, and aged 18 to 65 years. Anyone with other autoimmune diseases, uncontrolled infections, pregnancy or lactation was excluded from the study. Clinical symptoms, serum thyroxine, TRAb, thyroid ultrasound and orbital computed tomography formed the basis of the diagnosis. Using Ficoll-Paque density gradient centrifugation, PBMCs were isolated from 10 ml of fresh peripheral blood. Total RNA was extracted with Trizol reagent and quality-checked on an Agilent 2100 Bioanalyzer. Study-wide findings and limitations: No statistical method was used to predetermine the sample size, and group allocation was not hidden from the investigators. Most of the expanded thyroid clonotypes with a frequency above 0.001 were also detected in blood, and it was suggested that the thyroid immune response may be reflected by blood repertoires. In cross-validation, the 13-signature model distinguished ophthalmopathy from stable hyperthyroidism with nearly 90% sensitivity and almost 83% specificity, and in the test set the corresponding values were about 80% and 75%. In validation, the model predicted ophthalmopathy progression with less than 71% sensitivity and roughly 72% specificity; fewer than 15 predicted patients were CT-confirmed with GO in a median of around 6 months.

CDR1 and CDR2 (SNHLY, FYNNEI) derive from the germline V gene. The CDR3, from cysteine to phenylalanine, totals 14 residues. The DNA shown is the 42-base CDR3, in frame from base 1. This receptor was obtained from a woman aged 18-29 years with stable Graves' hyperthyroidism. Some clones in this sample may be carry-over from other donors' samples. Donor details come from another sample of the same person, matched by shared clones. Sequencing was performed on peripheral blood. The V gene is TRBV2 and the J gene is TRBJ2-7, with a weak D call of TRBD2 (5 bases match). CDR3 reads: CALLLKDSKNEQYF. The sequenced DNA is TGTGCACTCCTATTAAAGGACTCGAAGAACGAGCAGTACTTC.